This entry describes one T cell receptor (beta chain). Its antigen is still unknown. A single record per CDR3 protein comes from TCRdb applying MiXCR to the reads. The table shows more than 350,000 distinct CDR3 sequences, with around 32% occurring only once. The data belong to a study of T cell repertoires in cytomegalovirus infection. About the research overall: Both CMV infection and a matching HLA type were indicated by public TCR beta signatures. Overall study results and limits: Cumulated frequencies of public TCR beta families served to identify carriers of CMV plus the relevant HLA. What dominated the ex vivo response were HLA-C-restricted CMV-specific TCR beta clonotypes.

V lost 2 bases and J 0 bases, leaving 17 bases between the germline ends. There are 17 residues in the CDR3. Germline V gene sequence: CDR1 LGHNA, CDR2 YNFKEQ. This receptor was obtained from a human donor in good health (CMV status not recorded). Some clones in this sample may be carry-over from other donors' samples. Sequences were obtained from PBMCs. The V gene is TRBV4-2, the J gene TRBJ2-7; D gene unclear. The CDR3 protein is CASSQFISGGSSYEQYF. CDR3 DNA: TGTGCCAGCAGCCAATTCATTTCGGGCGGTAGCTCCTACGAGCAGTACTTC.